This note documents a single T cell receptor beta chain sequence. The entry originates in a study of shared clonotypes between healthy human individuals. Profiling relied on immunoSEQ multiplex PCR, and the TCRdb table lists in-frame clones only, not all of them. In the table there are some 2,100,000 clones, roughly 95% of which are singletons. The germline CDR1 and CDR2 sequences are MDHEN and SYDVKM. The CDR3 is 14 residues long. V dropped 5 bases and J dropped 4 bases, with 14 bases sitting between them. Material for sequencing was naive CD4+ T cells sorted from blood. The subset here: CD45RA+ positively selected. This receptor was obtained from a young man in good health. The chain combines TRBV28 with TRBJ1-1; D uncertain. The CDR3 protein is CASSRPGRGTEAFF. CDR3 sequence (DNA): TGTGCCAGCAGTCGCCCCGGGCGGGGCACTGAAGCTTTCTTT.